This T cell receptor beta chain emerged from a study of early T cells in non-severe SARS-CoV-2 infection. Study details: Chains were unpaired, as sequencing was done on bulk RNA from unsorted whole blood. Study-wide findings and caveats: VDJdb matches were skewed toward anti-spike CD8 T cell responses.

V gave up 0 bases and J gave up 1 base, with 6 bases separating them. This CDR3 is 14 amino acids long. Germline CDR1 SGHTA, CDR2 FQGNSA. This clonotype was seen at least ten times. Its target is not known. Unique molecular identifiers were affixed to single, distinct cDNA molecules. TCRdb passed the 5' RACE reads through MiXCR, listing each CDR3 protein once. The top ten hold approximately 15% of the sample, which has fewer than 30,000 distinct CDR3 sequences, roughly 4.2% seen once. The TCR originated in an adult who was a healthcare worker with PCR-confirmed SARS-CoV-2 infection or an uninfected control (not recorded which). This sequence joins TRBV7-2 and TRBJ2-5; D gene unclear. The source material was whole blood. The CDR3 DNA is TGTGCCAGCAGCTTAGCGCTATCCCAAGAGACCCAGTACTTC. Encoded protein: CASSLALSQETQYF.